This T cell receptor (beta chain) comes out of a study of blood T cell repertoires in COVID-19. Study overall: From T cells, B-cell-depleted T cells, or PBMCs came the material, which was cDNA or gDNA.

TCRdb's table, derived via immunoSEQ multiplex PCR, lists solely in-frame clones and lacks some. The profile shows about 210,000 clones, 82% of them singletons. Germline V gene data show CDR1 as SGHAT and CDR2 as FQNNGV. V lost 1 base and J lost 11, with 11 bases in between. The CDR3 is 12 residues long. This chain uses TRBV11-2 with TRBJ1-1; D not resolved. The source material was peripheral blood. This receptor was taken from a woman between 65 and 79 years old with COVID-19, enrolled during active disease. The CDR3 sequence: CASSLVRPGAFF. In nucleotides, the CDR3 is TGTGCCAGCAGCTTAGTGCGCCCCGGGGCTTTCTTT. Combining the CDR3 with reference TRBV11-2 and TRBJ1-1 gives the whole variable domain EAGVAQSPRYKIIEKRQSVAFWCNPISGHATLYWYQQILGQGPKLLIQFQNNGVVDDSQLPKDRFSAERLKGVDSTLKIQPAKLEDSAVYLCASSLVRPGAFFGQGTRLTVV.